The 3 T cell receptor beta chains below come from one sample, sequenced in a study of T-cell memory formation after mild COVID-19. Each CDR3 protein gets one entry after TCRdb re-called the 5' RACE reads with MiXCR. The repertoire consists of about 600,000 distinct CDR3 sequences, with roughly a fifth occurring once and the leading ten covering approximately 8%. Sequencing used PBMCs or a T cell subset sorted from them (not recorded which). These receptor sequences come from an adult woman who had mild COVID-19 (a few samples of this study predate the infection). Cell type and time point are not known.

The chain recombines TRBV12-3 or TRBV12-4 with TRBJ2-3, with D possibly being TRBD1 (5 bases). V was cut by 8 bases and J by 2 bases, with 14 bases left in between. This CDR3 has 14 residues. The CDR3 loop reads CASPDSPYTDTQYF. The CDR3 nucleotides are TGTGCCAGCCCCGACAGTCCCTACACAGATACGCAGTATTTT.

The chain combines TRBV24-1 with TRBJ1-2; perhaps TRBD1 as D (5 bases). The CDR3 is 15 residues long. Germline assignment: CDR1 KGHDR and CDR2 SFDVKD. V lost 3 bases to trimming and J lost 8 bases, with 18 bases between them. The CDR3 DNA sequence: TGTGCCACCAGTGATGCGTCCGGGACGGCCGGCGGCTACACCTTC. This translates into CATSDASGTAGGYTF.

This clonotype was observed a few times. The chain couples TRBV7-3 to TRBJ2-1; D not resolved. The V and J ends lost 1 base and 3 bases respectively, with 10 bases between them. The CDR3 loop spans 15 amino acids. Looked up from germline, CDR1 is SGHTA and CDR2 is FQGTGA. The CDR3 DNA reads as TGTGCCAGCAGCTTAAGTCCAGCCTACTACAATGAGCAGTTCTTC. Residues: CASSLSPAYYNEQFF.